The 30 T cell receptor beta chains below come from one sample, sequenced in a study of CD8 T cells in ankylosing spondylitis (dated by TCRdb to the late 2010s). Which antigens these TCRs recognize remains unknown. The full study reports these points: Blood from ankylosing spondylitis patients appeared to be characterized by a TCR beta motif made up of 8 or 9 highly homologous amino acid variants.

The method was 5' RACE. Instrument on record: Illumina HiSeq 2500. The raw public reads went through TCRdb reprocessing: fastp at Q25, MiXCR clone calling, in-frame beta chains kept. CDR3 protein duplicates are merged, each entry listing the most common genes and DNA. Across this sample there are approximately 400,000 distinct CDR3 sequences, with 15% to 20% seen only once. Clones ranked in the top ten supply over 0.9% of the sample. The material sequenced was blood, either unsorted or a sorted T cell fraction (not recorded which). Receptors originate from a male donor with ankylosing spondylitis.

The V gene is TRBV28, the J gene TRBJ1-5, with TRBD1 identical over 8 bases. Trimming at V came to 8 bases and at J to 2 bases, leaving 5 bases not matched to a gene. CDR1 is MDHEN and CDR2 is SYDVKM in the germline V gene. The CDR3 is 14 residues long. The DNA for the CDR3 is TGTGCCAGCGGACAGGGTCCGGGCAATCAGCCCCAGCATTTT. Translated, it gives CASGQGPGNQPQHF.

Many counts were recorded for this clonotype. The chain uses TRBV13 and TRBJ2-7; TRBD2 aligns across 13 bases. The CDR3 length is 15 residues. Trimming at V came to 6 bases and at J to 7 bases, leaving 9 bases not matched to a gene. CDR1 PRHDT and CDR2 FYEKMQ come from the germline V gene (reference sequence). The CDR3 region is CASRRTSGSIREQYF. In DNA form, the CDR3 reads TGTGCCAGCAGACGGACTAGCGGGAGTATACGGGAGCAGTACTTC.

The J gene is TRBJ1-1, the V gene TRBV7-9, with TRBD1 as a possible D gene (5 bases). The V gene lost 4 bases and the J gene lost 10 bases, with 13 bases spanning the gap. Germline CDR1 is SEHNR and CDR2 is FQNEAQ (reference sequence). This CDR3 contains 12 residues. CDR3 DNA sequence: TGTGCCAGCAGCTCGACGGGGGTTGGAGCTTTCTTT. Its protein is CASSSTGVGAFF. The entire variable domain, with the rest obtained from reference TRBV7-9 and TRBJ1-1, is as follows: DTGVSQNPRHKITKRGQNVTFRCDPISEHNRLYWYRQTLGQGPEFLTYFQNEAQLEKSRLLSDRFSAERPKGSFSTLEIQRTEQGDSAMYLCASSSTGVGAFFGQGTRLTVV.

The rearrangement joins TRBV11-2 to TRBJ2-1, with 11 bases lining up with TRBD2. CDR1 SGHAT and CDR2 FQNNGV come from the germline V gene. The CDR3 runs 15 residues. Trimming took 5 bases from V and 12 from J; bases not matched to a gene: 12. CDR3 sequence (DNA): TGTGCCAGCAGCCAGTTAGCGGGGGGGCCATTCTGGCAGTTCTTC. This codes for CASSQLAGGPFWQFF.

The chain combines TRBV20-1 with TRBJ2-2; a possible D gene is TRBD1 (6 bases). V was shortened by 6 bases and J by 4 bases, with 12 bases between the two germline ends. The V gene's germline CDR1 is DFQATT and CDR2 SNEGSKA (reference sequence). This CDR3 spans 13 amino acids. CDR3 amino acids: CSARQAVTGELFF. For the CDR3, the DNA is TGCAGTGCCAGACAGGCGGTCACCGGGGAGCTGTTTTTT.

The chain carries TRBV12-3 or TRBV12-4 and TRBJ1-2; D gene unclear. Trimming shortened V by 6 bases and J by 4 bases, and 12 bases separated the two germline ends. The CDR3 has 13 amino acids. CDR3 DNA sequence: TGTGCCAGCAGGCGAGGTTCCAGCTATGGCTACACCTTC. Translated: CASRRGSSYGYTF.

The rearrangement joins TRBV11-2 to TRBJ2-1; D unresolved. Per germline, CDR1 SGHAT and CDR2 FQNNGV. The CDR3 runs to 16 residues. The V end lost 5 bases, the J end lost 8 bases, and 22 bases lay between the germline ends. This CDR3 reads CASSAPWATRKDEQFF. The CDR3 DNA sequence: TGTGCCAGCAGCGCCCCATGGGCTACCCGTAAGGATGAGCAGTTCTTC. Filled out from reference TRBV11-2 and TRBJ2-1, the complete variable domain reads EAGVAQSPRYKIIEKRQSVAFWCNPISGHATLYWYQQILGQGPKLLIQFQNNGVVDDSQLPKDRFSAERLKGVDSTLKIQPAKLEDSAVYLCASSAPWATRKDEQFFGPGTRLTVL.

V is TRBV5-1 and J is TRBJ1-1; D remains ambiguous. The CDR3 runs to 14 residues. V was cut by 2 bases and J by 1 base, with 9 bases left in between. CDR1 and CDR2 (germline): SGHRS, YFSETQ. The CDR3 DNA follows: TGCGCCAGCAGCTTCCTAGGTCAGAACACTGAAGCTTTCTTT. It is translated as CASSFLGQNTEAFF.

This chain's CDR3 is CASSGEGKNTGELFF. For the CDR3, the DNA is TGTGCCAGCAGCGGCGAAGGGAAGAACACCGGGGAGCTGTTTTTT. The chain employs TRBV2 and TRBJ2-2; D gene uncertain. Germline values: CDR1 SNHLY, CDR2 FYNNEI. Trimming shortened V by 6 bases and J by 1 base, and 12 bases separated the two germline ends. The CDR3 has 15 residues.

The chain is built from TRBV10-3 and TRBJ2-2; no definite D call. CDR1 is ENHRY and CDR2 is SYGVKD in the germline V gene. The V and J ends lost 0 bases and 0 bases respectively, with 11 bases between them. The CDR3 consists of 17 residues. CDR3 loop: CAISESHTQSNTGELFF. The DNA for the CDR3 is TGTGCCATCAGTGAGTCACACACTCAATCGAACACCGGGGAGCTGTTTTTT.

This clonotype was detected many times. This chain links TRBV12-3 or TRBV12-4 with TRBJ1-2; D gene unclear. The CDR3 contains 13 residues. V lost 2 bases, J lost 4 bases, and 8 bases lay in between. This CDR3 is CASSLKAVYGYTF. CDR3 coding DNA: TGTGCCAGCAGTTTAAAGGCAGTCTATGGCTACACCTTC.

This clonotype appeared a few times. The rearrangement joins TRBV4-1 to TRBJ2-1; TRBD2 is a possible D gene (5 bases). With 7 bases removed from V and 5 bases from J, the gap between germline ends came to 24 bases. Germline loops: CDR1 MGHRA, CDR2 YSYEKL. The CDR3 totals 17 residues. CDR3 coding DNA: TGCGCCAGCACACCTAATTGGACTCCTCAGTGGGACAATGAGCAGTTCTTC. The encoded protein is CASTPNWTPQWDNEQFF.

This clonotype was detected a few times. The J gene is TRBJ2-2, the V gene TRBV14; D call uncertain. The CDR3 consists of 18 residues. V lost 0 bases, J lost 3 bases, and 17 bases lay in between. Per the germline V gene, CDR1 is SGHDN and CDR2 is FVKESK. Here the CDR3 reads CASSQDLWTVPHTGELFF. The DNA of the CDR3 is TGTGCCAGCAGCCAAGATCTTTGGACGGTCCCACACACCGGGGAGCTGTTTTTT.

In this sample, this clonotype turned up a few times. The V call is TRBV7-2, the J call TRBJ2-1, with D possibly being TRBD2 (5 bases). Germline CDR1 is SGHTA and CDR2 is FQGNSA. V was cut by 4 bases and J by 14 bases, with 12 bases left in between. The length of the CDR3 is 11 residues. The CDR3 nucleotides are TGTGCCAGCAGCTCCCGGGCCGGGAAGTTCTTC. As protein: CASSSRAGKFF. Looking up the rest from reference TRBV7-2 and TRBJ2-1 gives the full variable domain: GAGVSQSPSNKVTEKGKDVELRCDPISGHTALYWYRQSLGQGLEFLIYFQGNSAPDKSGLPSDRFSAERTGGSVSTLTIQRTQQEDSAVYLCASSSRAGKFFGPGTRLTVL.

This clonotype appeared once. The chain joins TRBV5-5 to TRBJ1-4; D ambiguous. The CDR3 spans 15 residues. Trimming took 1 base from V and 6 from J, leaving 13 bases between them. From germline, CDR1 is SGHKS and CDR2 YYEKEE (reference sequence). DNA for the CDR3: TGTGCCAGCAGCTTGTTAATCCACCCCGATGAAAAACTGTTTTTT. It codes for CASSLLIHPDEKLFF.

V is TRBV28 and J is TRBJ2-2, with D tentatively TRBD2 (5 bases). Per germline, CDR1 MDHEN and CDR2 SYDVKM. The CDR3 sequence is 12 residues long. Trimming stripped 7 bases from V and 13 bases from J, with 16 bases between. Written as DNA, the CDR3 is TGTGCCAGCATTTCTAACGGAGGTGGGCTGTTTTTT. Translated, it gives CASISNGGGLFF.

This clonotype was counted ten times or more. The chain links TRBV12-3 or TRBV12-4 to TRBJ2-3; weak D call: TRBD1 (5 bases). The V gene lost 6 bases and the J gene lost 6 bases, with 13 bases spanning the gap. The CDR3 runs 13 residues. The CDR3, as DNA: TGTGCCAGCAGCCCGATCGCAGGGGATACGCAGTATTTT. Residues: CASSPIAGDTQYF.

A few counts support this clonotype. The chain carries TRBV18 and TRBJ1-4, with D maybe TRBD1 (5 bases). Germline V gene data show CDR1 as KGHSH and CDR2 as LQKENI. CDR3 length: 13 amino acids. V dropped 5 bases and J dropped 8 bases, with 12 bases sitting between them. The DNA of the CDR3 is TGTGCCAGCTCAGGGGCGTTCAGCGAAAAACTGTTTTTT. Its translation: CASSGAFSEKLFF.

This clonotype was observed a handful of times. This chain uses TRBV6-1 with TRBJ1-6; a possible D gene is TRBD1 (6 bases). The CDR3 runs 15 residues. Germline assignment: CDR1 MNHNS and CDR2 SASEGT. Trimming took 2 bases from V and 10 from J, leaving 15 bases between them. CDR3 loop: CASSERGGIGSPLHF. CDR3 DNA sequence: TGTGCCAGCAGTGAACGAGGGGGGATCGGATCACCCCTCCACTTT.

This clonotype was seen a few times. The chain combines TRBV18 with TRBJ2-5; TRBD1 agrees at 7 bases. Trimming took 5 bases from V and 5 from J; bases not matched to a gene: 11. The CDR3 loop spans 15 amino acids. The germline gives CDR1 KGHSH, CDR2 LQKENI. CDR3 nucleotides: TGTGCCAGCTCAACGAGAAGGGGGCTTGGTGAGACCCAGTACTTC. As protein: CASSTRRGLGETQYF.

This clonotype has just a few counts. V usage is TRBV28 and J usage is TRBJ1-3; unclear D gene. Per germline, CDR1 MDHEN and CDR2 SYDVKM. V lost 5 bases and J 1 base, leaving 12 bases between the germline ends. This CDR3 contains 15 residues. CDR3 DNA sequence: TGTGCCAGCAGTGGCCCCTATCGGTCTGGAAACACCATATATTTT. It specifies CASSGPYRSGNTIYF. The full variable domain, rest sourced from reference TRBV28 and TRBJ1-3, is DVKVTQSSRYLVKRTGEKVFLECVQDMDHENMFWYRQDPGLGLRLIYFSYDVKMKEKGDIPEGYSVSREKKERFSLILESASTNQTSMYLCASSGPYRSGNTIYFGEGSWLTVV.

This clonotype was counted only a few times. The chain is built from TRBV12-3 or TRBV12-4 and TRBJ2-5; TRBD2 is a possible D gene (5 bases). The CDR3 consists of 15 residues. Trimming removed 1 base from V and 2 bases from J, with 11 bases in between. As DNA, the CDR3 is TGTGCCAGCAGTTTAGGAGGGCAGATACAAGAGACCCAGTACTTC. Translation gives CASSLGGQIQETQYF.

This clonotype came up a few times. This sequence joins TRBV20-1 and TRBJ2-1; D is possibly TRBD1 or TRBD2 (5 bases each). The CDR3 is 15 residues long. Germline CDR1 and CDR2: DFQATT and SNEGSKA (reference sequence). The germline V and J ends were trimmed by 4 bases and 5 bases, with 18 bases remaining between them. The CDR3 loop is CSAKTPGRRNNEQFF. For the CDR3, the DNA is TGCAGTGCTAAGACACCGGGACGCCGCAACAATGAGCAGTTCTTC.

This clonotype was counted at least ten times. The CDR3 nucleotides are TGTGCCATCAGGATCGGACAGGGAGGCGAGCAGTACTTC. It specifies CAIRIGQGGEQYF. The rearrangement links TRBV10-3 to TRBJ2-7, with 8 bases that match TRBD1. There are 13 residues in the CDR3. Trimming took 6 bases from V and 6 from J; bases not matched to a gene: 7. Looked up from germline, CDR1 is ENHRY and CDR2 is SYGVKD.

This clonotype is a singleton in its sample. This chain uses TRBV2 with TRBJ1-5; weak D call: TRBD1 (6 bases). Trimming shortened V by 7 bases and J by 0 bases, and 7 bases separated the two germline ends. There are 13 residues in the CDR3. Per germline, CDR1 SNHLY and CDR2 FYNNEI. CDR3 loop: CASNRDSNQPQHF. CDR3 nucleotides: TGTGCCAGCAACAGGGATAGCAATCAGCCCCAGCATTTT.

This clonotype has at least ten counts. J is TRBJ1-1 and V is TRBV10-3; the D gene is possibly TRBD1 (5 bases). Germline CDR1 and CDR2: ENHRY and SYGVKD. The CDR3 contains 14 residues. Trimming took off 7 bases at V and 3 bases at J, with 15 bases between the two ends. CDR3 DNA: TGTGCCATCACGGAAGGGGTTGGGGACACTGAAGCTTTCTTT. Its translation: CAITEGVGDTEAFF.

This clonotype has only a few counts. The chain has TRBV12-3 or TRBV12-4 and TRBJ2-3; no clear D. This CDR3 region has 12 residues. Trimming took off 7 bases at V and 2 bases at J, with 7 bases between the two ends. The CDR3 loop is CASKYYTDTQYF. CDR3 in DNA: TGTGCCAGCAAATACTACACAGATACGCAGTATTTT.

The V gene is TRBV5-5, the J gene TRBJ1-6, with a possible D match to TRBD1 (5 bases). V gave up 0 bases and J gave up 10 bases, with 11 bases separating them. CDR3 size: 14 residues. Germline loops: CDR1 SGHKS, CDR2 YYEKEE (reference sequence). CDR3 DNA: TGTGCCAGCAGCTTGGGGTCTGGGGGGTCACCCCTCCACTTT. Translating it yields CASSLGSGGSPLHF.

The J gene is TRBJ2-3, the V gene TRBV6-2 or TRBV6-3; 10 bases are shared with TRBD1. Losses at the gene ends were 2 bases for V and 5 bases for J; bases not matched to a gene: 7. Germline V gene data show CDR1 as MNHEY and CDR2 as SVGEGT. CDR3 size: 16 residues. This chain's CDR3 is CASSYPGTGDGDTQYF. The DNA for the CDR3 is TGTGCCAGCAGTTACCCCGGGACAGGGGATGGAGATACGCAGTATTTT.

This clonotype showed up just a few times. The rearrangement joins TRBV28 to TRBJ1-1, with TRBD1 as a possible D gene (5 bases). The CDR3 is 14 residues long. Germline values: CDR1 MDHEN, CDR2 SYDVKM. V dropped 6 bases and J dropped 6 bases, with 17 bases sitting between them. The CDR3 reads CASSPPGRWPEAFF. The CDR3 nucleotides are TGTGCCAGCAGCCCGCCAGGGCGATGGCCTGAAGCTTTCTTT.